This T cell receptor beta chain was sequenced during a study of T cells expressing NK-cell markers (TCRdb year 2020). In the study overall: In sorted CD3+CD56+NKG2C+, CD3+CD56+NKG2C- and CD3+CD56-NKG2C+ T-cell subsets from several donors, TCR beta-chain repertoires were profiled. Seven of the eight sequenced donors were HCMV-seropositive and one was HCMV-seronegative. All eight donors whose samples were sequenced were randomly selected healthy volunteers, three of them men and five women. The libraries were sequenced on Illumina HiSeq 2000/2500, MiSeq or NextSeq, producing 2 x 150 bp reads. Paper-wide results and their limitations: Whether the expanded NKG2C-expressing T cell clones were specific for HCMV antigens remained unclear. In several donors, the dominant CD3+CD56+NKG2C+ clonotypes were found to rank among the top 10 CD8+ clonotypes and to make up roughly 1.0-7.0% of CD8+ T cells. Those dominant clonotypes were again the most abundant among CD3+CD56-NKG2C+ cells in a handful of donors, at roughly 25-60.1%.

From the germline V gene, CDR1 is MNHEY and CDR2 is SVGAGI. Including cysteine and phenylalanine, the CDR3 has 16 amino acids. The entry carries no DNA sequence. Turning to this clonotype: It lacks a known antigen.

A commercial ELISA kit detecting HCMV-specific IgG in serum was used to determine HCMV serostatus. Peripheral blood mononuclear cells were isolated from blood by Ficoll density gradient centrifugation. Sequencing took place on an Illumina HiSeq 2000. TCR beta cDNA libraries were made by 5'RACE template switching that added a universal primer site and unique molecular identifiers. cDNA synthesis was primed from the TCR beta constant segment, followed by two successive PCR amplification steps. On the study's bioinformatics: Reads were demultiplexed and grouped by UMI with MIGEC, and clonotypes were assembled and quantified with MiTCR. Only TCR cDNA sequences supported by at least two reads were kept to exclude erroneous sequences. The tcR package was used for downstream repertoire analysis, and clonotypes were matched between fractions using CDR3 nucleotide sequence together with V segment. VDJmatch was used to annotate antigen specificity against VDJdb, with one amino acid substitution in CDR3 permitted. TCRdb reprocessed the raw reads; every CDR3 protein sequence is a single record, and DNA is not supplied. TCRdb's processing, not the authors', yielded these V and J calls. The table for this sample lists about 390,000 distinct CDR3 sequences. The top ten clones comprise about 10% of the sample.

Sequencing was carried out using blood T cells: a sorted CD56 or NKG2C T cell subset, CD4+ or CD8+ T cells, or bulk PBMC T cells (not recorded which). The source of this sequence is a woman aged 45-59 years in good health. Donor details come from another sample of the same person, matched by shared clones. The rearrangement joined TRBV6-5 to TRBJ2-3; TCRdb reports TRBD1, a call that lacks DNA to check it against. This receptor has the CDR3 CASRQGGLGKADTQYF.